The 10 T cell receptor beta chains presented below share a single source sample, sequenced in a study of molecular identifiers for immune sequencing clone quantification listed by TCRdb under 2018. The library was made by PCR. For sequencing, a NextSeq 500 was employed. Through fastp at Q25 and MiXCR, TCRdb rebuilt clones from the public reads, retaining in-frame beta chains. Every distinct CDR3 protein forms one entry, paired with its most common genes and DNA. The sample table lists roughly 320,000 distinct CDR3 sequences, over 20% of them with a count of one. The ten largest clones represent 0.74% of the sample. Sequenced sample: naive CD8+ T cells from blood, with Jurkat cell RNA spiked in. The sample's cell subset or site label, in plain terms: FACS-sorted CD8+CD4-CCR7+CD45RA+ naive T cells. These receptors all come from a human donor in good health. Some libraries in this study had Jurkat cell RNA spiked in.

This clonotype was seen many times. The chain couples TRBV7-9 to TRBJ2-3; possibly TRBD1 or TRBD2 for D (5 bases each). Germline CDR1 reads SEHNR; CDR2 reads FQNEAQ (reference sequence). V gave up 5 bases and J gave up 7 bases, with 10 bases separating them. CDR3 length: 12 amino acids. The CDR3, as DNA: TGTGCCAGCAGCACTAGACAGAATACGCAGTATTTT. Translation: CASSTRQNTQYF. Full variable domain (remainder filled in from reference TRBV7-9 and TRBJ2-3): DTGVSQNPRHKITKRGQNVTFRCDPISEHNRLYWYRQTLGQGPEFLTYFQNEAQLEKSRLLSDRFSAERPKGSFSTLEIQRTEQGDSAMYLCASSTRQNTQYFGPGTRLTVL.

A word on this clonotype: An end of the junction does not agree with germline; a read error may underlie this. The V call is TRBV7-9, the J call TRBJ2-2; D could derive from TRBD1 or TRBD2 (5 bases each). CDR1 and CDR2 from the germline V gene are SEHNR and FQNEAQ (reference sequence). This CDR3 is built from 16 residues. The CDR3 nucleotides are TGTGCCAGCAGCTTAGGATCCCCCCTGGTTACCGGGGCGCTGTTTTTT. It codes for CASSLGSPLVTGALFF.

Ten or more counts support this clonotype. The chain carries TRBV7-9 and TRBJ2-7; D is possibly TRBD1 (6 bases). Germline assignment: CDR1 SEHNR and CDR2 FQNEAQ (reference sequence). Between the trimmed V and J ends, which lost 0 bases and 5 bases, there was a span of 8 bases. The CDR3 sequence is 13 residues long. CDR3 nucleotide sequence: TGTGCCAGCAGCTTAGCTGGGGACAACGAGCAGTACTTC. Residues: CASSLAGDNEQYF.

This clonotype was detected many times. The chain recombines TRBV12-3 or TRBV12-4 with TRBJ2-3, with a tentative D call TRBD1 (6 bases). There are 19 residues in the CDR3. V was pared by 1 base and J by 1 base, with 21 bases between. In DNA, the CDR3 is TGTGCCAGCAGTTTAGGAGGTCCCGGGACATGGGGTCGCACAGATACGCAGTATTTT. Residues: CASSLGGPGTWGRTDTQYF.

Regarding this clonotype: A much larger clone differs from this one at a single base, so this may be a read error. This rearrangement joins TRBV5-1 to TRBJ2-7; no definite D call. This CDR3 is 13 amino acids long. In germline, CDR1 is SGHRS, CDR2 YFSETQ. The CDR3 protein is CASSRVGSYEQCF. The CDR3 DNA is TGCGCCAGCAGCAGGGTTGGGTCCTACGAGCAGTGCTTC.

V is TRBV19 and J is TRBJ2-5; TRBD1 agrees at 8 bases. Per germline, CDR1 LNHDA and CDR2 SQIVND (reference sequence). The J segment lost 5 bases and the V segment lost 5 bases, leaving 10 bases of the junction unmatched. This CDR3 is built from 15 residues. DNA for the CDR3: TGTGCCAGTAGTGACGGACAGGGCCATGGGGAGACCCAGTACTTC. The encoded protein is CASSDGQGHGETQYF.

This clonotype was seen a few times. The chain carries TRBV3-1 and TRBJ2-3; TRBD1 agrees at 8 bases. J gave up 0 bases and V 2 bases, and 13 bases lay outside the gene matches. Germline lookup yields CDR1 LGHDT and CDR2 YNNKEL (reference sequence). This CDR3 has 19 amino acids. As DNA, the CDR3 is TGTGCCAGCAGCCAAACGATCATCCGGACAGGGATTAGCACAGATACGCAGTATTTT. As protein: CASSQTIIRTGISTDTQYF.

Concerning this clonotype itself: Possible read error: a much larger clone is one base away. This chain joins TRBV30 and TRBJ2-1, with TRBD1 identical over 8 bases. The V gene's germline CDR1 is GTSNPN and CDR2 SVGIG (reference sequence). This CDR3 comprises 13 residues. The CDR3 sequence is CAYRTGTYNERFF. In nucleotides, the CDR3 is TGTGCCTACCGGACAGGGACCTACAATGAGCGGTTCTTC.

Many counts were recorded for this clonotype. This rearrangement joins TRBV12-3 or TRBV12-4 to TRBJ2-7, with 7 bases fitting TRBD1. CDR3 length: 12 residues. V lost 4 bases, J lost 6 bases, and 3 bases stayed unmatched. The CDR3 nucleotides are TGTGCCAGCAGTTCCACAGGGGTCGAGCAGTACTTC. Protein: CASSSTGVEQYF.

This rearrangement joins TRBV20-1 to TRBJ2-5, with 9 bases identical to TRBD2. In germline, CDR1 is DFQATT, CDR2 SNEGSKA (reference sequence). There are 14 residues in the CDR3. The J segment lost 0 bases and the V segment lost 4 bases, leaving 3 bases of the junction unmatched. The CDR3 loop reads CSATSGEYQETQYF. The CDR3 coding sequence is TGCAGTGCTACTAGCGGGGAGTACCAAGAGACCCAGTACTTC.